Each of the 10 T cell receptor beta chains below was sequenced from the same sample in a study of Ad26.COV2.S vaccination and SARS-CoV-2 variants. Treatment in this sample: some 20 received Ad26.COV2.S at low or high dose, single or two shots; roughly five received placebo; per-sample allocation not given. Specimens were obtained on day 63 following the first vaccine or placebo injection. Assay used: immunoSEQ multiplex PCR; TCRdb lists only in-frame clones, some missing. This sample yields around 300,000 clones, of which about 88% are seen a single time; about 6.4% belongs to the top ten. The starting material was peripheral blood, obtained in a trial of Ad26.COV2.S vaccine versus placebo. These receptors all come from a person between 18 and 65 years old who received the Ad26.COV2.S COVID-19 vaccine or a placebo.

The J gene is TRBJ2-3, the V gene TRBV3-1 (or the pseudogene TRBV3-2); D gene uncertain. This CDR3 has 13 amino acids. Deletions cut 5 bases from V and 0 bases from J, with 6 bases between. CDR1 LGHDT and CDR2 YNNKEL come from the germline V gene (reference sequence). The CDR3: CASSYGSTDTQYF. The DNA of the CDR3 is TGTGCCAGCAGCTACGGGAGCACAGATACGCAGTATTTT.

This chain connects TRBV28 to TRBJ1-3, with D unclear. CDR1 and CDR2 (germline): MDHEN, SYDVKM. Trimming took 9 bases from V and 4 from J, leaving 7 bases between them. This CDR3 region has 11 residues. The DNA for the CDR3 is TGTGCCAGTTTGCAGGGAAACACCATATATTTT. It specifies CASLQGNTIYF.

The CDR3 is CSVIAGDSGNTIYF. CDR3 nucleotide sequence: TGCAGCGTCATAGCCGGGGATTCAGGAAACACCATATATTTT. V usage is TRBV29-1 and J usage is TRBJ1-3; D not certain. CDR1 is SQVTM and CDR2 is ANQGSEA in the germline V gene. Trimming removed 6 bases from V and 4 bases from J, with 16 bases in between. CDR3 size: 14 residues.

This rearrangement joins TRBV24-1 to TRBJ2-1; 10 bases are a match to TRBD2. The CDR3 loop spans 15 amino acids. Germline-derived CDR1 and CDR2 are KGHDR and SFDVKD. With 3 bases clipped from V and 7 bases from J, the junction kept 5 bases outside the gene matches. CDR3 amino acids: CATSDRAGGLNEQFF. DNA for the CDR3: TGTGCCACCAGTGATCGAGCGGGAGGGTTAAATGAGCAGTTCTTC.

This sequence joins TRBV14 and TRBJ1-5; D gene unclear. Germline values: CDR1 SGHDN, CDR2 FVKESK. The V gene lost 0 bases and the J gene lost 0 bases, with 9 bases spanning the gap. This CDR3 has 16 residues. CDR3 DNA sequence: TGTGCCAGCAGCCAAGACAGAGAATATAGCAATCAGCCCCAGCATTTT. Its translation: CASSQDREYSNQPQHF. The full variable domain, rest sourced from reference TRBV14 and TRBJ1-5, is EAGVTQFPSHSVIEKGQTVTLRCDPISGHDNLYWYRRVMGKEIKFLLHFVKESKQDESGMPNNRFLAERTGGTYSTLKVQPAELEDSGVYFCASSQDREYSNQPQHFGDGTRLSIL.

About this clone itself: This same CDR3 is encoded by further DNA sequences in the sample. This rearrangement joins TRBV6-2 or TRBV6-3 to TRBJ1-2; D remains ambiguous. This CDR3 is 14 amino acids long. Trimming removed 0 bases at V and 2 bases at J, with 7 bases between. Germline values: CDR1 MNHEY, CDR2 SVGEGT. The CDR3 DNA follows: TGTGCCAGCAGTTACTCGACAAGAAACTATGGCTACACCTTC. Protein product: CASSYSTRNYGYTF.

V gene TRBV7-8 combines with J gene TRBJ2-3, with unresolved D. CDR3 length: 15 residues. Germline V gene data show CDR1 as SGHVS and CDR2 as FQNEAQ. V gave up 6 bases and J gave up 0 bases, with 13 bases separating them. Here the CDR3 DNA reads TGTGCCAGCAGGTCCACGGACCTTAGCACAGATACGCAGTATTTT. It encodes CASRSTDLSTDTQYF.

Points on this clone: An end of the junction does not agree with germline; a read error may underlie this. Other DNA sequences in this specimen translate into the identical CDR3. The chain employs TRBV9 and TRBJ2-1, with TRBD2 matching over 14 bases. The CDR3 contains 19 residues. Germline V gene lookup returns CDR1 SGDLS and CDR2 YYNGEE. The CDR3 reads CASSKGLAGAMSSYNEQFF. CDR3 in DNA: TGTGCCAGCAGCAAGGGACTAGCGGGGGCCATGAGCTCCTACAATGAGCAATTCTTC.

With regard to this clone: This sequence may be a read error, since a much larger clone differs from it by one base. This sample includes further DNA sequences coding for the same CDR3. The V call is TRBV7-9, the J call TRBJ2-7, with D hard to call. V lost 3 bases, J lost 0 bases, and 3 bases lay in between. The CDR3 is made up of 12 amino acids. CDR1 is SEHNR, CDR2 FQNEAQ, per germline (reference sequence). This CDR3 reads CASSLSSYEQYF. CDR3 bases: TGTGCCAGCAGCTTGAGCTCCTACGAGCAGTACTTC. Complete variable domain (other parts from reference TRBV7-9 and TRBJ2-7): DTGVSQNPRHKITKRGQNVTFRCDPISEHNRLYWYRQTLGQGPEFLTYFQNEAQLEKSRLLSDRFSAERPKGSFSTLEIQRTEQGDSAMYLCASSLSSYEQYFGPGTRLTVT.

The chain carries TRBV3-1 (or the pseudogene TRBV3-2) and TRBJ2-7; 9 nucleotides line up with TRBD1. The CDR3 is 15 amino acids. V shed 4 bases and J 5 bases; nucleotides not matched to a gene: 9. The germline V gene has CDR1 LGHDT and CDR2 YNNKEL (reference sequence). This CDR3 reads CASSPYRDRAHEQYF. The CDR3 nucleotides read TGTGCCAGCAGCCCTTACCGGGACAGGGCCCACGAGCAGTACTTC.